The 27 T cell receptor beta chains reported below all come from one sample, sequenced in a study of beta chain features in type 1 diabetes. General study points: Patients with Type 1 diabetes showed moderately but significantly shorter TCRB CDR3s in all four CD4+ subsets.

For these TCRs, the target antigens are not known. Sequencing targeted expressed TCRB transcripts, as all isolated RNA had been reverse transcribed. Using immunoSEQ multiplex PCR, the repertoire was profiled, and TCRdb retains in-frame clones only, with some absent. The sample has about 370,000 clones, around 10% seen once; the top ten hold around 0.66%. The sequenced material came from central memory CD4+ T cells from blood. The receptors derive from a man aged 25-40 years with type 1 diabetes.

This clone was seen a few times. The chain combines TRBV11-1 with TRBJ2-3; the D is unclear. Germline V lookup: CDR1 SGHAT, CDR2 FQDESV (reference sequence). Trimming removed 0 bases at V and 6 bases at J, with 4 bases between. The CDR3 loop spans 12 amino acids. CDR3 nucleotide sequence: TGTGCCAGCAGCTTAGCCGGGGATACGCAGTATTTT. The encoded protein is CASSLAGDTQYF.

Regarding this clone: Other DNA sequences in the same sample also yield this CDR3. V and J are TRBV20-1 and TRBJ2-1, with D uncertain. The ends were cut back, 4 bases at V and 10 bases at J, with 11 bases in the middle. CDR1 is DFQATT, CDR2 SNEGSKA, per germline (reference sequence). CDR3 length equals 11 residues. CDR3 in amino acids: CSANLPREQFF. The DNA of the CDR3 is TGCAGTGCTAACTTACCTCGGGAGCAGTTCTTC.

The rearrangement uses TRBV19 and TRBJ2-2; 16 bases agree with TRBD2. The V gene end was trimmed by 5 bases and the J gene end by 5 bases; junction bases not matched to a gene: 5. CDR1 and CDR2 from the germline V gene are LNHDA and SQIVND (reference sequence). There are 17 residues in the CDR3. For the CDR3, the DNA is TGTGCCAGTAGTCCGGGACTAGCGGGAGGGCCGACCGGGGAGCTGTTTTTT. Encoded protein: CASSPGLAGGPTGELFF.

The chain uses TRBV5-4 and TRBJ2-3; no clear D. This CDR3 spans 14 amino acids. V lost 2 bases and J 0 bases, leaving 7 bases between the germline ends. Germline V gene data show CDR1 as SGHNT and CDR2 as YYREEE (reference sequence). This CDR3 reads CASSLLTSTDTQYF. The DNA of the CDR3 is TGTGCCAGCAGCTTACTCACGAGCACAGATACGCAGTATTTT.

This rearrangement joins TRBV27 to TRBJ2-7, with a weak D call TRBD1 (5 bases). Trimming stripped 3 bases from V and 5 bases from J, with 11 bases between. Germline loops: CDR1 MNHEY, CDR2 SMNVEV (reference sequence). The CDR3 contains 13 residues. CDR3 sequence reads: CASSFKGINEQYF. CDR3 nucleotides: TGTGCCAGCAGTTTCAAGGGGATCAACGAGCAGTACTTC.

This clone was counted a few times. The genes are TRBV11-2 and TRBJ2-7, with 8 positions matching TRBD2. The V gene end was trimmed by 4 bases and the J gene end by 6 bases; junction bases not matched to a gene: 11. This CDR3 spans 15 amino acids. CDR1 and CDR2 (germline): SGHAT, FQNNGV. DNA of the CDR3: TGTGCCAGCAGCTCTCTCGGCGGGAGGTTTGGCGAGCAGTACTTC. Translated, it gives CASSSLGGRFGEQYF. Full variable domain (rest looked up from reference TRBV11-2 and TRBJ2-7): EAGVAQSPRYKIIEKRQSVAFWCNPISGHATLYWYQQILGQGPKLLIQFQNNGVVDDSQLPKDRFSAERLKGVDSTLKIQPAKLEDSAVYLCASSSLGGRFGEQYFGPGTRLTVT.

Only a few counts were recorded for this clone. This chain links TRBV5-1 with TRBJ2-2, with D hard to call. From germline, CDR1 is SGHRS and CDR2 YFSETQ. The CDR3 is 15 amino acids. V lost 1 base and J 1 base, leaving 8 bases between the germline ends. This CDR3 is CASSLRGGNTGELFF. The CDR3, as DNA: TGCGCCAGCAGCTTGCGCGGCGGGAACACCGGGGAGCTGTTTTTT.

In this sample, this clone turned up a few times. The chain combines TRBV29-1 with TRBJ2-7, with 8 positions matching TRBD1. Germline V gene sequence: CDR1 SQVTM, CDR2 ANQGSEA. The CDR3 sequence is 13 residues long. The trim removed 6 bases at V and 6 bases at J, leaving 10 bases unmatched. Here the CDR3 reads CSVSKGQGGEQYF. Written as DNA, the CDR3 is TGCAGCGTAAGTAAAGGACAGGGTGGCGAGCAGTACTTC.

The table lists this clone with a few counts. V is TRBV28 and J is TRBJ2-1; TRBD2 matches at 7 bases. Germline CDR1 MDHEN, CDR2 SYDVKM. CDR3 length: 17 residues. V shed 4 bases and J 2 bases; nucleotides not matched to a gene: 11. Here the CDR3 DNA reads TGTGCCAGCAGTTCCCCTGGGCGGGAGAGAACCTACAATGAGCAGTTCTTC. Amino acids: CASSSPGRERTYNEQFF.

The CDR3, as DNA: TGTGCCAGCAGCTCCCCAGACAGGGGGTCTGGAAACACCATATATTTT. It is translated as CASSSPDRGSGNTIYF. The V and J genes are TRBV7-9 and TRBJ1-3; 9 bases are shared with TRBD1. This CDR3 has 16 residues. Trimming removed 4 bases from V and 1 base from J; junction bases left unmatched: 5. Germline CDR1 is SEHNR and CDR2 is FQNEAQ (reference sequence). Full variable domain (missing parts from reference TRBV7-9 and TRBJ1-3): DTGVSQNPRHKITKRGQNVTFRCDPISEHNRLYWYRQTLGQGPEFLTYFQNEAQLEKSRLLSDRFSAERPKGSFSTLEIQRTEQGDSAMYLCASSSPDRGSGNTIYFGEGSWLTVV.

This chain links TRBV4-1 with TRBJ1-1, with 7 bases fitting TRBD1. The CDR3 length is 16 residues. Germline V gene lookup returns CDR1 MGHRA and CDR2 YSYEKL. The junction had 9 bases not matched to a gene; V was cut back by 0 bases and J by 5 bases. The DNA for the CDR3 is TGCGCCAGCAGCCAAGAGCGGGGAAAGACAGGGACTGAAGCTTTCTTT. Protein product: CASSQERGKTGTEAFF.

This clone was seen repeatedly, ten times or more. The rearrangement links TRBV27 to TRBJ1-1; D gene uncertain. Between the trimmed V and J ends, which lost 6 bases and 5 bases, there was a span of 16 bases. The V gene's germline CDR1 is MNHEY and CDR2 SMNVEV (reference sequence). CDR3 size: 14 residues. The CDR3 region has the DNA TGTGCCAGCAGCATTTCGGGATTTAGAACTGAAGCTTTCTTT. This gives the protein CASSISGFRTEAFF.

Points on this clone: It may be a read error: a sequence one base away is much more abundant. CDR3 region: CASFDSAGANVLTF. Here the CDR3 DNA reads TGTGCCAGCTTCGACAGCGCTGGGGCCAACGTCCTGACTTTC. The chain employs TRBV5-5 and TRBJ2-6; the D gene is possibly TRBD1 (5 bases). There are 14 residues in the CDR3. Trimming cost V 7 bases and J 2 bases, with 10 bases left between them. The germline V gene encodes CDR1 SGHKS and CDR2 YYEKEE (reference sequence).

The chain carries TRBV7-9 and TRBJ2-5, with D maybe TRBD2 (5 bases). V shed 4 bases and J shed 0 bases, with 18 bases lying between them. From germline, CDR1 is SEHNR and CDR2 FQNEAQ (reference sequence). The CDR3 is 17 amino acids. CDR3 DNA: TGTGCCAGCAGCTCCAGGTGGCCAGCGGAAGACCAAGAGACCCAGTACTTC. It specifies CASSSRWPAEDQETQYF.

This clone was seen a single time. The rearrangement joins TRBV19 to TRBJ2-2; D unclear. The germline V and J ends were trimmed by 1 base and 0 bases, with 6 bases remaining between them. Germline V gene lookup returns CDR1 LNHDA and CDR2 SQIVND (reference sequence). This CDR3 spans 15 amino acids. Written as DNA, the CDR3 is TGTGCCAGTAGTATAGGCCAGGCGAACACCGGGGAGCTGTTTTTT. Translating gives CASSIGQANTGELFF.

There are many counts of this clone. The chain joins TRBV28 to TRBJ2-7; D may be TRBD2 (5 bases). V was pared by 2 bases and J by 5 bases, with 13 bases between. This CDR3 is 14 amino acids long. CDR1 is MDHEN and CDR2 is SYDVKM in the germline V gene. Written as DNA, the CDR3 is TGTGCCAGCAGTTTACTGTGGCTCGGGGACGAGCAGTACTTC. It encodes CASSLLWLGDEQYF.

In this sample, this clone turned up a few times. In DNA, the CDR3 is TGCGCCAGCAGCTTGGGGACTAGCGTAACAGATACGCAGTATTTT. Translated, it gives CASSLGTSVTDTQYF. The V and J genes are TRBV5-1 and TRBJ2-3, with 9 bases lining up with TRBD2. V was pared by 0 bases and J by 3 bases, with 2 bases of the junction left unmatched. Germline V gene sequence: CDR1 SGHRS, CDR2 YFSETQ. The CDR3 consists of 15 residues.

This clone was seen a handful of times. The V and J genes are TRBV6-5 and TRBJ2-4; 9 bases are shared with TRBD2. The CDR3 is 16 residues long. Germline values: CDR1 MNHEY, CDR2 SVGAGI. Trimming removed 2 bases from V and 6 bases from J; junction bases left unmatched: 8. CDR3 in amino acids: CASSYQGLASGNIQYF. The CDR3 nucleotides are TGTGCCAGCAGTTACCAAGGACTAGCGTCCGGAAACATTCAGTACTTC.

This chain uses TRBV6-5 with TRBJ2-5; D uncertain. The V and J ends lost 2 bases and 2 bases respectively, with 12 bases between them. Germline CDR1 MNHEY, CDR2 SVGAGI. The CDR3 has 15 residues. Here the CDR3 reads CASSYAQPPQETQYF. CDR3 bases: TGTGCCAGCAGTTACGCACAGCCCCCGCAAGAGACCCAGTACTTC.

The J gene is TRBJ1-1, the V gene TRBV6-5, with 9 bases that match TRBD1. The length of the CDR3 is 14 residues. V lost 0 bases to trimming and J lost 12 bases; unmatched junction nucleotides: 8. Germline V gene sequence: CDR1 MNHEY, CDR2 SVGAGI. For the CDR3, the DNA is TGTGCCAGCAGTTACTCCGATGGACAGGGGAAAACTTTCTTT. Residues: CASSYSDGQGKTFF.

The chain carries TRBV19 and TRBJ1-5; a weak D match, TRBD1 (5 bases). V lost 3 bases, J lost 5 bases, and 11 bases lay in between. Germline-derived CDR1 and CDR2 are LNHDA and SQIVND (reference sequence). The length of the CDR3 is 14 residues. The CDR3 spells CASSMGGLDQPQHF. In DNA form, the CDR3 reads TGTGCCAGTAGTATGGGGGGGTTAGATCAGCCCCAGCATTTT.

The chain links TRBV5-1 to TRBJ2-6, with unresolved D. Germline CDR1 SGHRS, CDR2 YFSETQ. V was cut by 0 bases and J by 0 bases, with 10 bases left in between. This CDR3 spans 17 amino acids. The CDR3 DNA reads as TGCGCCAGCAGCTTGGCTACGGAGAACTCTGGGGCCAACGTCCTGACTTTC. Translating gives CASSLATENSGANVLTF.

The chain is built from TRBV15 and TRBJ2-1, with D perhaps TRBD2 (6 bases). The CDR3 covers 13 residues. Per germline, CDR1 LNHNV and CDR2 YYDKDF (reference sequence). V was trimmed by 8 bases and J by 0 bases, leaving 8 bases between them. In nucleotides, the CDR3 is TGTGCCACCGGGGAGGCCTCCTACAATGAGCAGTTCTTC. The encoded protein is CATGEASYNEQFF.

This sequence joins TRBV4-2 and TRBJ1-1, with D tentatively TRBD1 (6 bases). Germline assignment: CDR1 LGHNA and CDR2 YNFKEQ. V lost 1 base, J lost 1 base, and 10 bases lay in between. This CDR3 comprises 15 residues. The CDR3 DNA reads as TGTGCCAGCAGCCAAGCGGCAGGGGAGAACACTGAAGCTTTCTTT. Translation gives CASSQAAGENTEAFF.

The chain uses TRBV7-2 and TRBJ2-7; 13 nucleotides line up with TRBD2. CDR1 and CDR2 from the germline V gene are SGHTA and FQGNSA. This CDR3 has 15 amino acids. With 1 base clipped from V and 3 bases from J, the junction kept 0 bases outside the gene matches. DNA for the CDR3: TGTGCCAGCAGCTTAGGACTAGCGGGAGGCTACGAGCAGTACTTC. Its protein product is CASSLGLAGGYEQYF.

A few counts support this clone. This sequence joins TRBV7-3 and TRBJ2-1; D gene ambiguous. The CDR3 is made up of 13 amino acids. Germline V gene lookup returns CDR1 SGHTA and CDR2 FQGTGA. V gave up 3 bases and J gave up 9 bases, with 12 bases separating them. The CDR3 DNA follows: TGTGCCAGCAGCTTTAAGACCAGATCTGAGCAGTTCTTC. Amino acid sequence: CASSFKTRSEQFF.

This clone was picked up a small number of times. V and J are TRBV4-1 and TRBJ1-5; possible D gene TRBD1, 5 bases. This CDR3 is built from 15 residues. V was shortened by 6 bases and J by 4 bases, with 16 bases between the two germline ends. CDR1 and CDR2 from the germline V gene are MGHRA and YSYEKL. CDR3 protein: CASSEIVTGNQPQHF. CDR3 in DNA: TGCGCCAGCAGTGAAATCGTAACAGGTAATCAGCCCCAGCATTTT.